This T cell receptor beta chain was retrieved from a study of control samples from healthy donors and cancer patients. This table comes from immunoSEQ multiplex PCR, and its TCRdb copy is limited to in-frame clones, with some not included. The sample has 100,000 to 150,000 clones, approximately 92% seen once. Germline V CDR1 and CDR2: MNHEY, SMNVEV (reference sequence). V was trimmed by 4 bases and J by 4 bases, leaving 13 bases between them. The CDR3 contains 14 residues. Material for sequencing was PBMCs. This TCR derives from a man older than 75 with head and neck cancer. This chain uses TRBV27 with TRBJ1-2; D might be TRBD1 (5 bases). The CDR3 DNA reads TGTGCCAGCAGTTCCTACCAGGGAGCCTATGGCTACACCTTC. Amino acids: CASSSYQGAYGYTF.